This T cell receptor (beta chain) was sequenced for a study of CD8+ T cells in alopecia areata. The study's findings and limits: Patients shared TCRs less clearly than mice did, possibly for HLA-related reasons. Clonality exceeded that of normal scalp in lesional scalp, most notably in alopecia totalis/universalis. Resident alphabeta T cells of normal skin are also sequenced in scalp samples.

A note on this clone: No antigen is known for it.

Extracted from the samples, RNA was reverse transcribed into cDNA to serve as the sequencing template. Method: immunoSEQ multiplex PCR; TCRdb's copy keeps in-frame clones and lacks some. The sample consists of over 150,000 clones, about 61% of them appearing once. There are 15 residues in the CDR3. The V gene end was trimmed by 6 bases and the J gene end by 7 bases; junction bases not matched to a gene: 9. In germline, CDR1 is SGHAT, CDR2 FQNNGV. This chain uses TRBV11-2 with TRBJ1-6, with TRBD1 matching 7 bases. Material for sequencing was CD8+ T cells sorted from blood. This TCR came from a human donor in good health. CDR3: CASREGTDVNSPLHF. The CDR3 nucleotides read TGTGCCAGCAGGGAAGGGACAGATGTAAATTCACCCCTCCACTTT.